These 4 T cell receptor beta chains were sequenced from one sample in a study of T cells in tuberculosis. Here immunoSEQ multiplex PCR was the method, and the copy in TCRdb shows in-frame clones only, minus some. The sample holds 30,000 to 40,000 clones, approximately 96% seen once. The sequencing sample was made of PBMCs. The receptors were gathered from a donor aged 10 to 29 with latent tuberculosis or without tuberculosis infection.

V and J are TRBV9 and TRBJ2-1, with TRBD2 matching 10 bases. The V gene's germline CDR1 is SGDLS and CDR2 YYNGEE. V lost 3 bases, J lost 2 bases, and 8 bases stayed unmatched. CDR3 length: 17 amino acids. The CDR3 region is CASSAGLAVSPYNEQFF. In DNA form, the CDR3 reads TGTGCCAGCAGCGCCGGACTAGCGGTCTCTCCCTACAATGAGCAGTTCTTC. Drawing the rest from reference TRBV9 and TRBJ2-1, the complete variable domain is DSGVTQTPKHLITATGQRVTLRCSPRSGDLSVYWYQQSLDQGLQFLIQYYNGEERAKGNILERFSAQQFPDLHSELNLSSLELGDSALYFCASSAGLAVSPYNEQFFGPGTRLTVL.

CDR3 sequence: CASSEAHRGTETQYF. As DNA, the CDR3 is TGTGCCAGCAGTGAAGCGCATAGGGGAACTGAGACCCAGTACTTC. V usage is TRBV2 and J usage is TRBJ2-5, with a weak D call TRBD1 (5 bases). The V end was cut by 0 bases, the J end by 5 bases, with 13 bases between. The germline gives CDR1 SNHLY, CDR2 FYNNEI. The CDR3 contains 15 residues.

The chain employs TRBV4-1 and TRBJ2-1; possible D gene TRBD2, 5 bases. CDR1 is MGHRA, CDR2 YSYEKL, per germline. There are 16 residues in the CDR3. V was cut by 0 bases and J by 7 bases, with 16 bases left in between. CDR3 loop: CASSQDGSLRANEQFF. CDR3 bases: TGCGCCAGCAGCCAAGATGGGTCTCTGCGGGCGAATGAGCAGTTCTTC.

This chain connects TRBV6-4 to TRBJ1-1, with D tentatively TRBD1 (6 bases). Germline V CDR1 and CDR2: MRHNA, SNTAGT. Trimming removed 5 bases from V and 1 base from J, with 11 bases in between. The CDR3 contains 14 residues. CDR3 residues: CASSKGGENTEAFF. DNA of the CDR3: TGTGCCAGCAGTAAAGGGGGGGAGAACACTGAAGCTTTCTTT.